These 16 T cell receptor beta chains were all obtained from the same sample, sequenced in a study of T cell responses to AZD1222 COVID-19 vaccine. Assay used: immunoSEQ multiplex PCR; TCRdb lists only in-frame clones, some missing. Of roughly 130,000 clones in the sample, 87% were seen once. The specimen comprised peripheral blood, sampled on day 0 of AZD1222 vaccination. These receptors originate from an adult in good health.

This CDR3 reads CASSDAGGSTDTQYF. DNA of the CDR3: TGTGCCAGCAGTGACGCGGGGGGCAGCACAGATACGCAGTATTTT. This chain connects TRBV6-4 to TRBJ2-3; 8 bases are a match to TRBD2. CDR3 length equals 15 residues. CDR1 is MRHNA, CDR2 SNTAGT, per germline. V dropped 2 bases and J dropped 0; count of bases not matched to a gene: 1.

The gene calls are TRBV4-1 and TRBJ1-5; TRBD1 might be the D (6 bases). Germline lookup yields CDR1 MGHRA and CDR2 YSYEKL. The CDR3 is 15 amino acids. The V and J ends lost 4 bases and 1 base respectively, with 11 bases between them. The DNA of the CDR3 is TGCGCCAGCAGCCCACCGGACAGAAGCAATCAGCCCCAGCATTTT. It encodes CASSPPDRSNQPQHF.

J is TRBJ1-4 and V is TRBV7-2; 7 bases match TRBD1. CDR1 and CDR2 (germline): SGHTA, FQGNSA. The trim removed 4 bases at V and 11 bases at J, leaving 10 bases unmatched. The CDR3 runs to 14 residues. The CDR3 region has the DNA TGTGCCAGCAGCTCGGGACAGCGGTCGGACAAACTGTTTTTT. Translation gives CASSSGQRSDKLFF.

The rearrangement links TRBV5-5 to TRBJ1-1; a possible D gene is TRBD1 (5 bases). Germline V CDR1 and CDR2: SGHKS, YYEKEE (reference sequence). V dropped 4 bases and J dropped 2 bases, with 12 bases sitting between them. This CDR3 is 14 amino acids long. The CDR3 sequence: CASSLGRTNTEAFF. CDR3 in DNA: TGTGCCAGCAGCCTGGGGCGCACAAACACTGAAGCTTTCTTT.

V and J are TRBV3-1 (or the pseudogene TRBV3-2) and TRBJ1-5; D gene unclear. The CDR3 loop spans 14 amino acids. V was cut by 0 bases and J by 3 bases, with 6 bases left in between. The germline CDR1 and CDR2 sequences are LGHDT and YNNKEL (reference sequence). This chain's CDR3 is CASSQEGYNQPQHF. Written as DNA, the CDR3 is TGTGCCAGCAGCCAAGAAGGTTACAATCAGCCCCAGCATTTT.

The CDR3 nucleotides are TGTGCCAGCAGCTTTACGGGACAGGGTCTCTACGAGCAGTACTTC. This encodes CASSFTGQGLYEQYF. The rearrangement links TRBV11-2 to TRBJ2-7; 9 bases agree with TRBD1. With 3 bases clipped from V and 3 bases from J, the junction kept 6 bases outside the gene matches. The CDR3 consists of 15 residues. From germline, CDR1 is SGHAT and CDR2 FQNNGV.

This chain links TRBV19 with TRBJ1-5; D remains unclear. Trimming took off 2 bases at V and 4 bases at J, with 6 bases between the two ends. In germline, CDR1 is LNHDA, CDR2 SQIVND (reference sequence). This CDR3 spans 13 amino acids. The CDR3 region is CASSISWNQPQHF. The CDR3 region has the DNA TGTGCCAGTAGTATATCTTGGAATCAGCCCCAGCATTTT.

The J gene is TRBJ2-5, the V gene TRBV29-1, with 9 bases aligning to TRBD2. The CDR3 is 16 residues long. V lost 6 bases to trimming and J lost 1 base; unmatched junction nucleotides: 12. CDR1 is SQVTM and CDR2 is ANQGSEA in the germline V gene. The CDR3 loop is CSVGRVSGGIQETQYF. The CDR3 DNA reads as TGCAGCGTGGGGAGGGTTAGCGGGGGTATCCAAGAGACCCAGTACTTC. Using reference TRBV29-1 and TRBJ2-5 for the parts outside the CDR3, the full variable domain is SAVISQKPSRDICQRGTSLTIQCQVDSQVTMMFWYRQQPGQSLTLIATANQGSEATYESGFVIDKFPISRPNLTFSTLTVSNMSPEDSSIYLCSVGRVSGGIQETQYFGPGTRLLVL.

The CDR3 region has the DNA TGTGCCAGCGCCCCGACTAGCGGGGTCACAGATACGCAGTATTTT. Translated: CASAPTSGVTDTQYF. This chain uses TRBV4-2 with TRBJ2-3; 11 bases agree with TRBD2. Germline V gene lookup returns CDR1 LGHNA and CDR2 YNFKEQ. This CDR3 is built from 15 residues. J was trimmed by 2 bases and V by 8 bases; bases with no gene match: 6.

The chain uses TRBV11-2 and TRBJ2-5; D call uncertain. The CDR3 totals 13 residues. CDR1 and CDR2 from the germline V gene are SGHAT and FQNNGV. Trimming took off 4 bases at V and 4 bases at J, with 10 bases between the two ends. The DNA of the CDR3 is TGTGCCAGCAGCTCCTTTCAACGAGAGACCCAGTACTTC. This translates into CASSSFQRETQYF.

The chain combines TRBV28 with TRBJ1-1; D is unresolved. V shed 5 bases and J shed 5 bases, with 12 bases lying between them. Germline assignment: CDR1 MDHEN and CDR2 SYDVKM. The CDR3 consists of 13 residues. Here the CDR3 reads CASSPPGETEAFF. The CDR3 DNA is TGTGCCAGCAGTCCTCCGGGAGAGACTGAAGCTTTCTTT.

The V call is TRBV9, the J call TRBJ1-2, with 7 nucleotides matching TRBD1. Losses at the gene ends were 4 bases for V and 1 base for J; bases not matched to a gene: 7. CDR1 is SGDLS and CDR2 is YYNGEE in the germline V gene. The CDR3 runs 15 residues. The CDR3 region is CASSPTGVGNYGYTF. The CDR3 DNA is TGTGCCAGCAGCCCCACAGGGGTGGGTAACTATGGCTACACCTTC.

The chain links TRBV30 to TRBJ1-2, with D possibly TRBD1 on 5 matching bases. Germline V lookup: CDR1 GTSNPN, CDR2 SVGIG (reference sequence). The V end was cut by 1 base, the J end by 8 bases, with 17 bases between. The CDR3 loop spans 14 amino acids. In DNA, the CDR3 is TGTGCCTGGAGTGGCGCCGGGCGGCAGGGAGGCTACACCTTC. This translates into CAWSGAGRQGGYTF. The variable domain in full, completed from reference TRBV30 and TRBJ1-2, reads SQTIHQWPATLVQPVGSPLSLECTVEGTSNPNLYWYRQAAGRGLQLLFYSVGIGQISSEVPQNLSASRPQDRQFILSSKKLLLSDSGFYLCAWSGAGRQGGYTFGSGTRLTVV.

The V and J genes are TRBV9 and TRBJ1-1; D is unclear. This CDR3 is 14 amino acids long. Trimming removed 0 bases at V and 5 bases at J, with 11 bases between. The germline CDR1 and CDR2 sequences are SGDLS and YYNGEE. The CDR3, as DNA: TGTGCCAGCAGCGTAGTTGGGGAGTGGACTGAAGCTTTCTTT. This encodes CASSVVGEWTEAFF.

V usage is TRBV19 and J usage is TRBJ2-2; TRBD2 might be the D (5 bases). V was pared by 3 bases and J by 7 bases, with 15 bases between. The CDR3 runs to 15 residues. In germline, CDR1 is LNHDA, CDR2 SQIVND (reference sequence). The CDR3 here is CASSIWTAGGGELFF. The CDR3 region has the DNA TGTGCCAGTAGTATCTGGACGGCCGGAGGCGGGGAGCTGTTTTTT. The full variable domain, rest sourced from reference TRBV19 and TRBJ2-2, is DGGITQSPKYLFRKEGQNVTLSCEQNLNHDAMYWYRQDPGQGLRLIYYSQIVNDFQKGDIAEGYSVSREKKESFPLTVTSAQKNPTAFYLCASSIWTAGGGELFFGEGSRLTVL.

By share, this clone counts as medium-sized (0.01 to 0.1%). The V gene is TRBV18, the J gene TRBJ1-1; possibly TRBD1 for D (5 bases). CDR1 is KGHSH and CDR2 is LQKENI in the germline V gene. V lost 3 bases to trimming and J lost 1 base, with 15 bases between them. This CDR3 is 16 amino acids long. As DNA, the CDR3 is TGTGCCAGCTCACCCGTCGGGGCCCAGGCGAACACTGAAGCTTTCTTT. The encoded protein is CASSPVGAQANTEAFF.